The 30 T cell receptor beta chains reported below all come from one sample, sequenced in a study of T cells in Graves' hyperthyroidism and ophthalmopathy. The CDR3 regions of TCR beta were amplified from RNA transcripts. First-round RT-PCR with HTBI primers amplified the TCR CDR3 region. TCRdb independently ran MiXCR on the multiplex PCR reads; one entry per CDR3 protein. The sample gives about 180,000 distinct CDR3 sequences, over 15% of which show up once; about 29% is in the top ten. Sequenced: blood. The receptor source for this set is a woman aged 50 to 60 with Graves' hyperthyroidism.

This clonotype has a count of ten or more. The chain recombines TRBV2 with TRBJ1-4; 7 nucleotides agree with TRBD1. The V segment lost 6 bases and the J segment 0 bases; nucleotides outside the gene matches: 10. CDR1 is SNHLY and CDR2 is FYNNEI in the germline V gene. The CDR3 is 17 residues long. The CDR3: CASRRGQVLTTNEKLFF. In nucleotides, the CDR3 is TGTGCCAGCAGACGCGGACAGGTTTTGACAACTAATGAAAAACTGTTTTTT.

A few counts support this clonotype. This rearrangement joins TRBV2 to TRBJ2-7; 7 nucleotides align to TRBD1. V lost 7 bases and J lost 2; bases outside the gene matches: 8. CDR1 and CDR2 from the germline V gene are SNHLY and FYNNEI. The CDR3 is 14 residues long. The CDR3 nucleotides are TGTGCCAGCAAACTCGGGACAGAAACCTACGAGCAGTACTTC. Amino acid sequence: CASKLGTETYEQYF.

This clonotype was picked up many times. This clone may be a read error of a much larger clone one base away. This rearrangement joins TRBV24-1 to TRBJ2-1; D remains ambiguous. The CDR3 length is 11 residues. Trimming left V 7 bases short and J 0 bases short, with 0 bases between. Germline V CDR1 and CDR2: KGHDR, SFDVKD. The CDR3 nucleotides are TGTGCCACCAGCTCCTACAATGAGCAGTTCTTC. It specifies CATSSYNEQFF.

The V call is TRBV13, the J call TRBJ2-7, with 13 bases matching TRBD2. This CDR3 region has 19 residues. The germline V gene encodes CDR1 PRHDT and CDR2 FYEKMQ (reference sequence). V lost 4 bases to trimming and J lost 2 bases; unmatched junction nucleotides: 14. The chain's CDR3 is CASSSLPGTSGATPYEQYF. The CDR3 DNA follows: TGTGCCAGCAGCTCCCTCCCGGGGACTAGCGGGGCTACCCCCTACGAGCAGTACTTC.

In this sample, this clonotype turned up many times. The chain's CDR3 is CATKGGRGPNTEAFF. CDR3 coding DNA: TGTGCCACGAAGGGTGGGCGGGGTCCGAACACTGAAGCTTTCTTT. The chain joins TRBV7-2 to TRBJ1-1; D remains unclear. This CDR3 region has 15 residues. V was clipped by 10 bases and J by 1 base, with 19 bases between them. Germline loops: CDR1 SGHTA, CDR2 FQGNSA.

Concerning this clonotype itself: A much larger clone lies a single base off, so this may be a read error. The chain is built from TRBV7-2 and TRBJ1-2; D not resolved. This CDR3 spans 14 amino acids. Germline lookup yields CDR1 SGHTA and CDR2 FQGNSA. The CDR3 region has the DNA TGTGCCTGCAGCGCCACTCTACCCGATGGGGGCTACACCTTC. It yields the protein CACSATLPDGGYTF.

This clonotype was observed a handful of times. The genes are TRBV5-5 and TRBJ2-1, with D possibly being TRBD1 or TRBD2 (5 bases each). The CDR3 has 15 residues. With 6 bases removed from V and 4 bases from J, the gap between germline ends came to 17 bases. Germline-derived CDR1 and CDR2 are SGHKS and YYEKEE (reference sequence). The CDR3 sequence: CASTNGGPAYNEQFF. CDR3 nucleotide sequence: TGTGCCAGCACCAATGGGGGTCCGGCGTACAATGAGCAGTTCTTC.

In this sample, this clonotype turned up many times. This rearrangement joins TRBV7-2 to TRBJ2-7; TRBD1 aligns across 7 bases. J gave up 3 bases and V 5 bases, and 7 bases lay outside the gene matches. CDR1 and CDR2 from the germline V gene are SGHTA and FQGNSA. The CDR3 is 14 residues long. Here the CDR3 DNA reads TGTGCCAGCAGCAAAAGGACAGGCCACTACGAGCAGTACTTC. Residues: CASSKRTGHYEQYF.

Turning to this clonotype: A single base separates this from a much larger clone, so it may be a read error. CDR3 nucleotide sequence: TGTGTCAGCAGGCGGAATAGCGGGGCAGTCTATAATTCACCCCTCCACTTT. Its translation is CVSRRNSGAVYNSPLHF. The genes are TRBV6-2 or TRBV6-3 and TRBJ1-6, with D perhaps TRBD1 (5 bases). Germline values: CDR1 MNHEY, CDR2 SVGEGT. The CDR3 has 17 amino acids.

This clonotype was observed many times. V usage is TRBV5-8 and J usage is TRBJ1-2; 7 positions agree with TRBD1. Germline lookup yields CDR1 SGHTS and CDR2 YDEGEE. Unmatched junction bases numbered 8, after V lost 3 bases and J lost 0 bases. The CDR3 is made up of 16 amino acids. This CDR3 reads CASSYYGTAANYGYTF. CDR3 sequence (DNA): TGTGCCAGCAGCTACTATGGGACAGCTGCTAACTATGGCTACACCTTC.

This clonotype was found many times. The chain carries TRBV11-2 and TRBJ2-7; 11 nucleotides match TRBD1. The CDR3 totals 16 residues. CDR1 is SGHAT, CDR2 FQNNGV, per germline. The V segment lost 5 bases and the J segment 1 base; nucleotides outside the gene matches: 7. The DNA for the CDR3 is TGTGCCAGCAGCCGACGGGACAGGGGGGGTTCCTACGAGCAGTACTTC. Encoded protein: CASSRRDRGGSYEQYF.

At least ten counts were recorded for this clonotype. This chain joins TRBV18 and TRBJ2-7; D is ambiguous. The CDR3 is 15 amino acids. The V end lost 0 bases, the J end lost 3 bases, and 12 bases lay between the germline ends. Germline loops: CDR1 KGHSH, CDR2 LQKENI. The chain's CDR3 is CASSPPESNGYEQYF. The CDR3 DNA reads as TGTGCCAGCTCACCACCTGAATCCAACGGCTACGAGCAGTACTTC.

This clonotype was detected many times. CDR3 amino acids: CASSEGYGRYEQYF. For the CDR3, the DNA is TGTGCCAGCAGTGAAGGGTATGGACGGTACGAGCAGTACTTC. The gene calls are TRBV6-1 and TRBJ2-7; D remains ambiguous. In germline, CDR1 is MNHNS, CDR2 SASEGT. The CDR3 spans 14 residues. Between the trimmed V and J ends, which lost 1 base and 4 bases, there was a span of 11 bases.

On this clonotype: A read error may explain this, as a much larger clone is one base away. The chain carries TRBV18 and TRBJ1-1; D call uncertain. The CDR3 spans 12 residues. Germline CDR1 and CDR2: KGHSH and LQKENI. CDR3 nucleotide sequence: TGTGCCTGCTCACCAATAGGCAGTGAAGCTTTCTTT. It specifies CACSPIGSEAFF. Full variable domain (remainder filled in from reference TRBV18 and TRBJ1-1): NAGVMQNPRHLVRRRGQEARLRCSPMKGHSHVYWYRQLPEEGLKFMVYLQKENIIDESGMPKERFSAEFPKEGPSILRIQQVVRGDSAAYFCACSPIGSEAFFGQGTRLTVV.

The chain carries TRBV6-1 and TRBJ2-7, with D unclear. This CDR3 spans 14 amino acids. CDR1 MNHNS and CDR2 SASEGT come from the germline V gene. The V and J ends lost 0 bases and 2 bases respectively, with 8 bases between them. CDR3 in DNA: TGTGCCAGCAGTGAAGCTGGAGACACCTACGAGCAGTACTTC. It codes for CASSEAGDTYEQYF.

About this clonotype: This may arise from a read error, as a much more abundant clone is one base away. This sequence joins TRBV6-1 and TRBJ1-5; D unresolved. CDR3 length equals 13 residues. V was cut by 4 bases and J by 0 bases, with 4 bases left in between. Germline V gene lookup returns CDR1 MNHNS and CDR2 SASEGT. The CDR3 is CASSVVSNQPQHF. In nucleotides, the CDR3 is TGTGCCAGCAGTGTGGTTAGCAATCAGCCCCAGCATTTT.

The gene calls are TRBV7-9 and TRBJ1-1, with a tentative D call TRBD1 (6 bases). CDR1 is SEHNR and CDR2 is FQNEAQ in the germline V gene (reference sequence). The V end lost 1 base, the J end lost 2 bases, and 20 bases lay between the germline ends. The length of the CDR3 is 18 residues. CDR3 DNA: TGTGCCAGCAGCTTAGGGTGGACTTTCGACAGGACCAACACTGAAGCTTTCTTT. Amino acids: CASSLGWTFDRTNTEAFF.

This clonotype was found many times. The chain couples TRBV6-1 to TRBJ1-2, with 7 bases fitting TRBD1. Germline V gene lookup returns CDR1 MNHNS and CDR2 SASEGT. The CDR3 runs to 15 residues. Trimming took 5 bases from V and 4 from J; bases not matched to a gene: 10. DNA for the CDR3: TGTGCCAGCAGTTATTCTCCGACAGGGACCTATGGCTACACCTTC. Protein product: CASSYSPTGTYGYTF.

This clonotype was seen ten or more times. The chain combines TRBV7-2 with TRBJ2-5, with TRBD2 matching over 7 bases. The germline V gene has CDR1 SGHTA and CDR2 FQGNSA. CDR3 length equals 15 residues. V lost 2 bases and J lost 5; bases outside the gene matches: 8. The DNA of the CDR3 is TGTGCCAGCAGCTTACGGGACTACACGGAGGAGACCCAGTACTTC. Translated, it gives CASSLRDYTEETQYF.

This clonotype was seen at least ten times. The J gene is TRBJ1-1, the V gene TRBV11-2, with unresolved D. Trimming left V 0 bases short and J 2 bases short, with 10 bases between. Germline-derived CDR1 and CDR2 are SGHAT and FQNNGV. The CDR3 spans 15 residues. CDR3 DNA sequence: TGTGCCAGCAGCTTAGAGAGGTTACTCAACACTGAAGCTTTCTTT. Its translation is CASSLERLLNTEAFF.

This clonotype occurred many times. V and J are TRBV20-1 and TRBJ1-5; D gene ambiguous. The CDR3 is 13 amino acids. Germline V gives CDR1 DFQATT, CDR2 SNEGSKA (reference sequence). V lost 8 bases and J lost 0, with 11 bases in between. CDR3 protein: CSCRLDSNQPQHF. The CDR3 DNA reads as TGCAGTTGTAGGTTGGATAGCAATCAGCCCCAGCATTTT.

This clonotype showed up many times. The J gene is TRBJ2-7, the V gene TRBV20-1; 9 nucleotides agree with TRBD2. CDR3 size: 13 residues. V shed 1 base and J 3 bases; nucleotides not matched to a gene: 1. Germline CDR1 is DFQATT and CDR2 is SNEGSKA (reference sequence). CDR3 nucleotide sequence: TGCAGTGCTAGAGGGCGGGGGGGCTACGAGCAGTACTTC. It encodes CSARGRGGYEQYF.

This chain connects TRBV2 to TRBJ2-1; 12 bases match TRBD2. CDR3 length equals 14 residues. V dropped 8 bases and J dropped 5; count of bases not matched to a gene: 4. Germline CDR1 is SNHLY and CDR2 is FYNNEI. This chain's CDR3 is CASVRTSGNNEQFF. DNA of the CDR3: TGTGCCAGCGTTAGGACTAGCGGGAACAATGAGCAGTTCTTC. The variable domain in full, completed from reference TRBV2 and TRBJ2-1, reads EPEVTQTPSHQVTQMGQEVILRCVPISNHLYFYWYRQILGQKVEFLVSFYNNEISEKSEIFDDQFSVERPDGSNFTLKIRSTKLEDSAMYFCASVRTSGNNEQFFGPGTRLTVL.

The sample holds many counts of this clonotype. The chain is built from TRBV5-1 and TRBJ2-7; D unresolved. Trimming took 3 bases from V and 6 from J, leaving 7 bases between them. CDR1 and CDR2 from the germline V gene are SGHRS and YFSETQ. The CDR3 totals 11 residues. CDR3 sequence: CASSYHGEQYF. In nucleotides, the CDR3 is TGCGCCAGCAGCTATCATGGCGAGCAGTACTTC.

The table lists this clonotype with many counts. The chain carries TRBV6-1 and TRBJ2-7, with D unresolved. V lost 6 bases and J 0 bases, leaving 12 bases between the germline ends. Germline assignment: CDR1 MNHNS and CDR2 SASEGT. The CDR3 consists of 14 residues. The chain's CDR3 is CASSLTSISYEQYF. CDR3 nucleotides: TGTGCCAGCAGCCTTACTTCAATCTCCTACGAGCAGTACTTC.

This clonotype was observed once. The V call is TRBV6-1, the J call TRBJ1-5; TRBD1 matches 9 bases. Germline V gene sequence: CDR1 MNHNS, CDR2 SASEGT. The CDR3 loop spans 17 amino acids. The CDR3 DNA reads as TGTGCAACACGCGGGACAGGGTCGTTTCGGGGCAATCAGCCCCAGCATTTT. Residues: CATRGTGSFRGNQPQHF.

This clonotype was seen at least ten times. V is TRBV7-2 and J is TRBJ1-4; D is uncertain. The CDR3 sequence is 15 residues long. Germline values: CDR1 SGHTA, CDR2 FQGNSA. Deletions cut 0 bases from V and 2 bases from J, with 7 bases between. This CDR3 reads CASSLAGVTNEKLFF. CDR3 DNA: TGTGCCAGCAGCTTAGCCGGAGTTACTAATGAAAAACTGTTTTTT. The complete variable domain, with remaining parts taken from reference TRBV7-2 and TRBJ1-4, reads GAGVSQSPSNKVTEKGKDVELRCDPISGHTALYWYRQSLGQGLEFLIYFQGNSAPDKSGLPSDRFSAERTGGSVSTLTIQRTQQEDSAVYLCASSLAGVTNEKLFFGSGTQLSVL.

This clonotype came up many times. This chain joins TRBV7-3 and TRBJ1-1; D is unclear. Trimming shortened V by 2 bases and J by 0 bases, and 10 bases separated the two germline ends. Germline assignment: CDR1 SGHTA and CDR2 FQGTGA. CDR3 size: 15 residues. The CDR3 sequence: CASSLGNGLNTEAFF. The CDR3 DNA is TGTGCCAGCAGCTTAGGGAACGGATTGAACACTGAAGCTTTCTTT.

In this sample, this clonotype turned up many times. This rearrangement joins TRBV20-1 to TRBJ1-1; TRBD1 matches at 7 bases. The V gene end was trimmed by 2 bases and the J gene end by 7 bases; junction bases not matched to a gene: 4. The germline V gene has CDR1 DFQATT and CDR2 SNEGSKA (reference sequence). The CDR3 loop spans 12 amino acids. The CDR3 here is CSARNRGFEAFF. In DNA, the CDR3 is TGCAGTGCTAGAAACAGGGGATTTGAAGCTTTCTTT.

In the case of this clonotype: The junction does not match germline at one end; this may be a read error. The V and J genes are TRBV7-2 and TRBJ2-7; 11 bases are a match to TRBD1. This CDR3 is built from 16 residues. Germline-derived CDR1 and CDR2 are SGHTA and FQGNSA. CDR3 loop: CASSLGGQGVTYEQYF. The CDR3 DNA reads TGTGCCAGTAGCTTAGGGGGACAGGGGGTTACCTACGAGCAGTACTTC. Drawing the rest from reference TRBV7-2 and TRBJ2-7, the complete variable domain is GAGVSQSPSNKVTEKGKDVELRCDPISGHTALYWYRQSLGQGLEFLIYFQGNSAPDKSGLPSDRFSAERTGGSVSTLTIQRTQQEDSAVYLCASSLGGQGVTYEQYFGPGTRLTVT.